This TCR beta chain comes out of a study of T cells in Graves' hyperthyroidism and ophthalmopathy. Study results and limitations: The model's output predicted ophthalmopathy at a median of roughly 6.9 months prior to onset.

What was amplified from RNA transcripts were TCR beta CDR3 regions. TCR CDR3 regions were first amplified by RT-PCR with HTBI primers. From the multiplex PCR reads, TCRdb called clonotypes with MiXCR, one entry per CDR3 protein. The sample shows approximately 410,000 distinct CDR3 sequences, approximately 14% of them seen only once. Germline-derived CDR1 and CDR2 are SGHTS and YDEGEE. V was cut by 4 bases and J by 5 bases, with 15 bases left in between. The CDR3 covers 15 residues. This clonotype was seen more than once but under ten times. As yet, its antigen is unknown. This chain uses TRBV5-8 with TRBJ1-4, with no clear D. This TCR derives from a man younger than 35 with Graves' ophthalmopathy. Material: blood. In DNA, the CDR3 is TGTGCCAGCAGCCCCGCCAACACCAAGAATGAAAAACTGTTTTTT. Translation gives CASSPANTKNEKLFF.